This section outlines one T cell receptor (beta chain) sequence together with its context. Amplification targeted TCR beta CDR3 regions from RNA transcripts. The HTBI set primed first-round TCR CDR3 RT-PCR. Each CDR3 protein is one row after TCRdb ran MiXCR on the multiplex PCR reads. There are a few hundred thousand distinct CDR3 sequences in the sample; around a fifth occur only once, and 50% lies in the top ten. This sample was included in a study of T cells in Graves' hyperthyroidism and ophthalmopathy. Absence of ophthalmopathy progression within 18 months defined stable Graves' hyperthyroidism. Clinical symptoms, serum thyroxine and TRAb, thyroid ultrasound and orbital computed tomography together formed the diagnostic basis. The CDR3 is made up of 17 amino acids. Germline CDR1 reads SGHAT; CDR2 reads FQNNGV. V lost 2 bases and J lost 5; bases outside the gene matches: 13.

Sequenced material: blood. This TCR was recovered from a woman in her 50s with Graves' hyperthyroidism. The V gene is TRBV11-2, the J gene TRBJ1-1; 8 bases fit TRBD1. CDR3 DNA: TGTGCCAGCAGCTTACAGTGGGCCGACAGGGGAAGGACTGAAGCTTTCTTT. This translates into CASSLQWADRGRTEAFF.